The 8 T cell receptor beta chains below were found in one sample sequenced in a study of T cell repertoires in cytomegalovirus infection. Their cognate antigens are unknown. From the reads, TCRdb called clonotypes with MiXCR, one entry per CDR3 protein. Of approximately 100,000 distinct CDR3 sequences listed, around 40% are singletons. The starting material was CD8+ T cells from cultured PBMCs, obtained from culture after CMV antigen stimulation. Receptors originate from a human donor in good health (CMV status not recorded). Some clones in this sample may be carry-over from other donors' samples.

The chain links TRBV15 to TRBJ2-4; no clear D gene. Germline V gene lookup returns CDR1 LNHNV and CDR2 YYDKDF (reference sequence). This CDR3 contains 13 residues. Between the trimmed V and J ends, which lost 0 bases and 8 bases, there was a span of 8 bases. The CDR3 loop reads CATSRDRVYIQYF. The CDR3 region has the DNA TGTGCCACCAGCAGAGATCGGGTTTACATTCAGTACTTC. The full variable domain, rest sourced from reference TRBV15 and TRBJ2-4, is DAMVIQNPRYQVTQFGKPVTLSCSQTLNHNVMYWYQQKSSQAPKLLFHYYDKDFNNEADTPDNFQSRRPNTSFCFLDIRSPGLGDTAMYLCATSRDRVYIQYFGAGTRLSVL.

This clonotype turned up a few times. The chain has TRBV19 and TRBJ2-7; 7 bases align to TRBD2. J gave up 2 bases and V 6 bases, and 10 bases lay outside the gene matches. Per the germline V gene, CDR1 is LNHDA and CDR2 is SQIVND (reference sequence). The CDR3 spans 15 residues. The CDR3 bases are TGTGCCAGTAGCAAGACCCGGGACTATACCTACGAGCAGTACTTC. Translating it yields CASSKTRDYTYEQYF. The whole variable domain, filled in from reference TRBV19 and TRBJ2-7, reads DGGITQSPKYLFRKEGQNVTLSCEQNLNHDAMYWYRQDPGQGLRLIYYSQIVNDFQKGDIAEGYSVSREKKESFPLTVTSAQKNPTAFYLCASSKTRDYTYEQYFGPGTRLTVT.

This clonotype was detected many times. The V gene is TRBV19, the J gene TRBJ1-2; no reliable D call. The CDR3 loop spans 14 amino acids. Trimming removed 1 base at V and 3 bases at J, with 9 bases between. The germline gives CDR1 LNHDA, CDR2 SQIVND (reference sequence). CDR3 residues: CASSIGDGHYGYTF. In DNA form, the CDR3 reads TGTGCCAGTAGTATAGGTGACGGACACTATGGCTACACCTTC.

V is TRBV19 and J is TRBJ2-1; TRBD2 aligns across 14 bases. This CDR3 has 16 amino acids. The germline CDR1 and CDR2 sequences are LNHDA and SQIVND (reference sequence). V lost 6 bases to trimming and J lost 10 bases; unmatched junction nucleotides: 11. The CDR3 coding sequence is TGTGCCAGTAGCCTGACTAGCGGGGGGGCCCCCAGGGAGCAGTTCTTC. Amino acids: CASSLTSGGAPREQFF.

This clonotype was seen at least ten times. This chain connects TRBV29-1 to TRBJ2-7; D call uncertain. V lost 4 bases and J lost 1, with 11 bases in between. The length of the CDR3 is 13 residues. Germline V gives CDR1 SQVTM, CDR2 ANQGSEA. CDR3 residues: CSVVEVSSYEQYF. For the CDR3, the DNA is TGCAGCGTTGTTGAGGTTTCTTCCTACGAGCAGTACTTC.

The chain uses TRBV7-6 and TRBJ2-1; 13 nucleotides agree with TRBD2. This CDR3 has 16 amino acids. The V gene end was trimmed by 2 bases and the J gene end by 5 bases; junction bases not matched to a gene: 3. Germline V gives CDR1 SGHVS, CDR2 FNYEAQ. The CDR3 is CASSLKLAGGDNEQFF. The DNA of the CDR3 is TGTGCCAGCAGCTTAAAACTAGCGGGGGGGGACAATGAGCAGTTCTTC.

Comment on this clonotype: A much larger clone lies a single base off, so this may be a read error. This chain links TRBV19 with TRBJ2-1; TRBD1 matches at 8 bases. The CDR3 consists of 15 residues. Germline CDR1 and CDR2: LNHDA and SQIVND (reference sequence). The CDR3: CVSSISGQGFNEQFF. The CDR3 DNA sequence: TGTGTCAGTAGTATATCCGGACAGGGATTCAATGAGCAGTTCTTC. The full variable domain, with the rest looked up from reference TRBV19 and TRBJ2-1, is DGGITQSPKYLFRKEGQNVTLSCEQNLNHDAMYWYRQDPGQGLRLIYYSQIVNDFQKGDIAEGYSVSREKKESFPLTVTSAQKNPTAFYLCVSSISGQGFNEQFFGPGTRLTVL.

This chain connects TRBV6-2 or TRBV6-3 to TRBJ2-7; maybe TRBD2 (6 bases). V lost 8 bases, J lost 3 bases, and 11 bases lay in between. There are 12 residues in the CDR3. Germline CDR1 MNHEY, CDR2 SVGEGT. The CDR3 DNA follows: TGTGCCAGCGCGGCGGGGCACTACGAGCAGTACTTC. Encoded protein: CASAAGHYEQYF.